Listed below are T cell receptor beta chains from one sample, sequenced in a study of blood T cell repertoires in COVID-19. Some clones are missing from TCRdb's copy, which holds only in-frame ones; the method was immunoSEQ multiplex PCR. The sample has 150,000 to 200,000 clones; roughly nine tenths are singletons. Specimen: peripheral blood. All receptors come from a man aged 65 to 79 with active or convalescent COVID-19. Each CDR3 is given with its conserved first and last residue. The order of the fields is CDR3 DNA, CDR3 protein, clone size, J gene, V gene, D gene. D genes are given only for firm matches. Rows may omit the clone size; those that give it use once, few, many or a size class.

TGTGCCAGCAGCACCAGAACAGGGGAAGAGACCCAGTACTTC CASSTRTGEETQYF - TRBJ2-5 TRBV5-4 TRBD1
TGCGCCAGCAGCTTGGAATTTGGCGGGGGGCTAGGCTCACCCCTCCACTTT CASSLEFGGGLGSPLHF once TRBJ1-6 TRBV5-1 -
TGTGCCAGCTCACCACAGGGACAAGCTAACTATGGCTACACCTTC CASSPQGQANYGYTF - TRBJ1-2 TRBV18 -
TGCGCCAGCAGCCAAGTTCCGGGACAGGGAGGCACCGGGGAGCTGTTTTTT CASSQVPGQGGTGELFF - TRBJ2-2 TRBV4-3 TRBD1
TGTGCCAGCAGTGAAGCGGACCCAGGGATCTATGGCTACACCTTC CASSEADPGIYGYTF - TRBJ1-2 TRBV2 -
TGTGCACCCCGGACAGGGGTAGATAGCAATCAGCCCCAGCATTTT CAPRTGVDSNQPQHF - TRBJ1-5 TRBV12-5 TRBD1
TGTGCCAGCAGCTTGGTCGTGGGGACAGGAGACATTGCAACTAATGAAAAACTGTTTTTT CASSLVVGTGDIATNEKLFF - TRBJ1-4 TRBV5-4 TRBD1
TGTGCCAGCAGCTTAGATGGGACAGGGGTAGGAGTCGTGGGCTACACCTTC CASSLDGTGVGVVGYTF - TRBJ1-2 TRBV7-2 TRBD1
TGCGCCAGCAGCTTGGTAGGGGATCAGCCCCAGCATTTT CASSLVGDQPQHF - TRBJ1-5 TRBV5-1 -
TGCGCCAGCAGCCTGGAGACAGGGTCTGTGACTGAAGCTTTCTTT CASSLETGSVTEAFF few TRBJ1-1 TRBV4-3 TRBD1
TGTGCCAGCTCACCCCAGACAGGGAAGAACTATGGCTACACCTTC CASSPQTGKNYGYTF few TRBJ1-2 TRBV18 TRBD1
TGTGCCAGCAGTTATTATGGCAATCAGCCCCAGCATTTT CASSYYGNQPQHF - TRBJ1-5 TRBV28 -
TGTGCCAGCAGTTCCTCAGACAGGCAGGATTCACCCCTCCACTTT CASSSSDRQDSPLHF - TRBJ1-6 TRBV6-6 -
TGTGCCAGCAGCGTAGGTGCAACGAGGCAGTACTTC CASSVGATRQYF - TRBJ2-7 TRBV9 -
TGTGCCAGCAGTAAGCGGCTCGATCATGGCTACACCTTC CASSKRLDHGYTF - TRBJ1-2 TRBV6-5 -
TGTGCCACCAGTGAATCAGGGTCTGGGGCCAACGTCCTGACTTTC CATSESGSGANVLTF - TRBJ2-6 TRBV24-1 -
TGTGCCAGTAGGAGGCCCCTTCCCAGGGCGGAGGGCTCTGGGGCCAACGTCCTGACTTTC CASRRPLPRAEGSGANVLTF - TRBJ2-6 TRBV2 -
TGTGCCAGCAGTGCCTGGACAGGGGATGGCTACACCTTC CASSAWTGDGYTF - TRBJ1-2 TRBV27 TRBD1
TGTGCCAGCAGGCCGGGCGGCGGGCCGAAAAACATTCAGTACTTC CASRPGGGPKNIQYF - TRBJ2-4 TRBV5-4 -
TGTGCCAGCAGTGACGTGTCTGGGGCCAACGTCCTGACTTTC CASSDVSGANVLTF once TRBJ2-6 TRBV25-1 -
TGCAGTGCTAGTGTTCAGAGCACAGATACGCAGTATTTT CSASVQSTDTQYF - TRBJ2-3 TRBV20-1 -
TGTGCCAGTAGTACCACTACAGGGATAGCTTTCTTT CASSTTTGIAFF - TRBJ1-1 TRBV19 -
TGCGCCAGCAGCTTGGGGACAGGGGGCGCAGGTGAAAAACTGTTTTTT CASSLGTGGAGEKLFF - TRBJ1-4 TRBV5-1 TRBD1
TGTGCCAGCAGCTTAGGATGGACTTTTAACACTGAAGCTTTCTTT CASSLGWTFNTEAFF - TRBJ1-1 TRBV7-2 -
TGTGCCAGCAGCCAAGATCTAGGAAACACCATATATTTT CASSQDLGNTIYF few TRBJ1-3 TRBV3-1/TRBV3-2 -
TGTGCCAGCAGTTACTCGAGTCGAGGAGGTACTGAAGCTTTCTTT CASSYSSRGGTEAFF - TRBJ1-1 TRBV6-2/TRBV6-3 -
TGTGCCACCGAAGACAGGCCCACCGAAAAACTGTTTTTT CATEDRPTEKLFF - TRBJ1-4 TRBV28 -
TGTGCCAGCAGCCAAGAGTGGGCATCCTACGAGCAGTACTTC CASSQEWASYEQYF few TRBJ2-7 TRBV14 -
TGTGCCAGCAGCTTCCGGGCGGGGTTTGAGGAGCTGTTTTTT CASSFRAGFEELFF - TRBJ2-2 TRBV7-2 -
TGTGCCAGCTCCCAGACGACAGGGAACACTGAAGCTTTCTTT CASSQTTGNTEAFF - TRBJ1-1 TRBV18 -
TGCGCCAGCAGCTTGGATTTCCGGGTTGGAAACACCATATATTTT CASSLDFRVGNTIYF - TRBJ1-3 TRBV5-1 -
TGTGCCAGCAGCTTGGAGGGGGATAGCACAGATACGCAGTATTTT CASSLEGDSTDTQYF - TRBJ2-3 TRBV5-4 -
TGTGCCAGCAGTTTTGGTCGGGACAGGGTCACTGAAGCTTTCTTT CASSFGRDRVTEAFF - TRBJ1-1 TRBV27 TRBD1
TGTGCCAGCAGCAAATGGACAGGGGGAATAGATACGCAGTATTTT CASSKWTGGIDTQYF - TRBJ2-3 TRBV7-8 TRBD1
TGTGCCAGCAGCTTAGGGGCTAGCGCGTGGCCAGATACGCAGTATTTT CASSLGASAWPDTQYF - TRBJ2-3 TRBV7-9 -
TGTGCCAGCAGCTCGCGGGACCATTTGGGTGAAAAACTGTTTTTT CASSSRDHLGEKLFF - TRBJ1-4 TRBV6-6 -
TGTGCCAGTAGTATTAGCCCAGGGGACGATCAGCCCCAGCATTTT CASSISPGDDQPQHF - TRBJ1-5 TRBV19 -
TGTGCCAGCAGCTTAGCCGGGAGGAGCGGCTACACCTTC CASSLAGRSGYTF - TRBJ1-2 TRBV7-2 -
TGTGCCAGCAGTAACTGGGACAGAATCTCTCCCTATGGCTACACCTTC CASSNWDRISPYGYTF - TRBJ1-2 TRBV27 TRBD1
TGTGCCAGTATCCGCGGAGGGGGGGGCACTGGGACGCAGTATTTT CASIRGGGGTGTQYF - TRBJ2-3 TRBV19 -